Listed here are 30 T cell receptor beta chains from one sample, sequenced in a study of technical replicates of blood from several donors. The assay was immunoSEQ multiplex PCR, and TCRdb's table has in-frame clones only and misses some. The sample carries 74,000 or so clones, around 92% recorded once. The sequencing input was T cells isolated from PBMCs. These receptors came from a human donor in good health.

This clone was seen just once. This chain uses TRBV4-1 with TRBJ1-2; D perhaps matches TRBD1 (5 bases). CDR1 is MGHRA, CDR2 YSYEKL, per germline. Trimming shortened V by 6 bases and J by 4 bases, and 12 bases separated the two germline ends. There are 13 residues in the CDR3. The CDR3 region has the DNA TGCGCCAGCAGTATATGGGGCGGCTATGGCTACACCTTC. This gives the protein CASSIWGGYGYTF.

This clone was counted once. V is TRBV5-1 and J is TRBJ1-5; D possibly corresponds to TRBD1 (5 bases). Trimming stripped 4 bases from V and 6 bases from J, with 17 bases between. The CDR3 sequence is 15 residues long. Germline V gives CDR1 SGHRS, CDR2 YFSETQ. The DNA for the CDR3 is TGCGCCAGCAGCCCCCGGGGGGGTGAGGGTCAGCCCCAGCATTTT. Translated: CASSPRGGEGQPQHF.

This clone has just one count. V usage is TRBV4-1 and J usage is TRBJ2-7; 9 nucleotides match TRBD2. V was pared by 1 base and J by 2 bases, with 3 bases of the junction left unmatched. CDR1 is MGHRA, CDR2 YSYEKL, per germline. The CDR3 totals 15 residues. The CDR3 loop is CASSQVAGEAYEQYF. CDR3 coding DNA: TGCGCCAGCAGCCAAGTAGCGGGAGAGGCCTACGAGCAGTACTTC.

This chain links TRBV28 with TRBJ1-1, with D tentatively TRBD1 (6 bases). Trimming removed 5 bases at V and 5 bases at J, with 12 bases between. The CDR3 covers 13 residues. Germline CDR1 MDHEN, CDR2 SYDVKM. The CDR3: CASSPTGITEAFF. CDR3 coding DNA: TGTGCCAGCAGTCCAACAGGGATAACTGAAGCTTTCTTT.

The table lists this clone with a count of one. The junction shows a germline mismatch at one end, possibly a read error. The chain has TRBV18 and TRBJ1-3; 7 bases are a match to TRBD1. In germline, CDR1 is KGHSH, CDR2 LQKENI. The CDR3 sequence is 13 residues long. This CDR3 reads CASSRTYRGRGDF. In nucleotides, the CDR3 is TGTGCCAGCTCACGGACATACAGGGGACGAGGAGATTTT.

V gene TRBV5-6 combines with J gene TRBJ1-1, with D tentatively TRBD1 (5 bases). The CDR3 has 14 amino acids. V lost 0 bases to trimming and J lost 1 base, with 7 bases between them. Per the germline V gene, CDR1 is SGHDT and CDR2 is YYEEEE. The CDR3 reads CASSLAGGNTEAFF. CDR3 in DNA: TGTGCCAGCAGCTTGGCCGGGGGGAACACTGAAGCTTTCTTT.

The rearrangement links TRBV10-3 to TRBJ1-4; the D is unclear. CDR3 size: 15 residues. Trimming left V 3 bases short and J 0 bases short, with 8 bases between. From germline, CDR1 is ENHRY and CDR2 SYGVKD. The CDR3 coding sequence is TGTGCCATCAGTGACTCCTTTGCAACTAATGAAAAACTGTTTTTT. Its translation: CAISDSFATNEKLFF.

The gene calls are TRBV2 and TRBJ1-5, with TRBD1 matching 7 bases. Trimming at V came to 5 bases and at J to 2 bases, leaving 3 bases not matched to a gene. Germline assignment: CDR1 SNHLY and CDR2 FYNNEI. The CDR3 spans 14 residues. The CDR3 is CASSTGEGNQPQHF. CDR3 coding DNA: TGTGCCAGCAGTACAGGGGAGGGCAATCAGCCCCAGCATTTT.

CDR3 amino acids: CAISEGDSWEKLFF. The CDR3, as DNA: TGTGCCATCAGTGAGGGAGATAGTTGGGAAAAACTGTTTTTT. The V and J genes are TRBV10-3 and TRBJ1-4, with D hard to call. V dropped 2 bases and J dropped 8 bases, with 12 bases sitting between them. CDR3 length: 14 residues. Germline V CDR1 and CDR2: ENHRY, SYGVKD.

The chain couples TRBV18 to TRBJ1-2, with D perhaps TRBD1 (6 bases). V was trimmed by 0 bases and J by 4 bases, leaving 12 bases between them. Germline values: CDR1 KGHSH, CDR2 LQKENI. The CDR3 runs 15 residues. CDR3 region: CASSPPAGAGYGYTF. For the CDR3, the DNA is TGTGCCAGCTCACCACCGGCAGGGGCTGGCTATGGCTACACCTTC.

The J gene is TRBJ2-5, the V gene TRBV19; tentatively, D is TRBD2 (6 bases). Germline CDR1 reads LNHDA; CDR2 reads SQIVND (reference sequence). The CDR3 covers 15 residues. The V and J ends lost 4 bases and 4 bases respectively, with 16 bases between them. CDR3 sequence: CASSTSWGVGETQYF. The CDR3 DNA reads as TGTGCCAGTAGTACCTCGTGGGGGGTGGGAGAGACCCAGTACTTC.

This rearrangement joins TRBV7-6 to TRBJ1-1; D gene ambiguous. The ends were cut back, 5 bases at V and 1 base at J, with 14 bases in the middle. The CDR3 runs to 15 residues. Germline assignment: CDR1 SGHVS and CDR2 FNYEAQ. The CDR3 here is CASSLGLTWNTEAFF. The CDR3 DNA reads TGTGCCAGCAGCCTGGGCCTAACGTGGAACACTGAAGCTTTCTTT.

The chain couples TRBV11-2 to TRBJ1-1; TRBD1 matches at 7 bases. CDR1 and CDR2 from the germline V gene are SGHAT and FQNNGV. This CDR3 comprises 15 residues. V was pared by 7 bases and J by 0 bases, with 8 bases of the junction left unmatched. CDR3 coding DNA: TGTGCCAGCAACCCTTGGACAGGCCTGAACACTGAAGCTTTCTTT. Its translation is CASNPWTGLNTEAFF.

The chain's CDR3 is CASSLSGGYGTGELFF. The CDR3 region has the DNA TGTGCCAGCAGCTTAAGTGGGGGGTATGGCACCGGGGAGCTGTTTTTT. The rearrangement joins TRBV7-3 to TRBJ2-2, with D perhaps matching TRBD2 (6 bases). V lost 1 base and J lost 4, with 13 bases in between. Germline V CDR1 and CDR2: SGHTA, FQGTGA. The CDR3 covers 16 residues.

V gene TRBV29-1 combines with J gene TRBJ1-1; 7 nucleotides agree with TRBD1. CDR3 size: 13 residues. The V gene's germline CDR1 is SQVTM and CDR2 ANQGSEA. V trimming: 4 bases; J trimming: 0 bases; junction bases outside the gene matches: 2. CDR3 protein: CSVVGGLNTEAFF. The CDR3 nucleotides are TGCAGCGTTGTAGGGGGCCTGAACACTGAAGCTTTCTTT. The variable domain in full, with the rest retrieved from reference TRBV29-1 and TRBJ1-1, is SAVISQKPSRDICQRGTSLTIQCQVDSQVTMMFWYRQQPGQSLTLIATANQGSEATYESGFVIDKFPISRPNLTFSTLTVSNMSPEDSSIYLCSVVGGLNTEAFFGQGTRLTVV.

The chain couples TRBV27 to TRBJ2-4; tentative D call: TRBD2 (7 bases). V was shortened by 7 bases and J by 1 base, with 14 bases between the two germline ends. CDR3 length: 15 amino acids. In germline, CDR1 is MNHEY, CDR2 SMNVEV (reference sequence). In DNA, the CDR3 is TGTGCCAGCACGGAAAGGGGGGGGGCCAAAAACATTCAGTACTTC. Protein sequence: CASTERGGAKNIQYF.

The rearrangement uses TRBV4-1 and TRBJ2-1; a weak D match, TRBD1 (6 bases). V was trimmed by 6 bases and J by 7 bases, leaving 19 bases between them. The CDR3 spans 15 residues. Germline assignment: CDR1 MGHRA and CDR2 YSYEKL. The CDR3 reads CASSTVARGVNEQFF. CDR3 in DNA: TGCGCCAGCAGTACCGTAGCCAGGGGAGTAAATGAGCAGTTCTTC.

The V and J genes are TRBV5-4 and TRBJ1-2, with TRBD1 matching 8 bases. CDR1 and CDR2 (germline): SGHNT, YYREEE (reference sequence). V shed 0 bases, J shed 6 bases, and the junction held 4 bases outside the gene matches. The length of the CDR3 is 14 residues. The CDR3 DNA is TGTGCCAGCAGCTTGGCCCTACAGGGGGATGGCTACACCTTC. Its protein product is CASSLALQGDGYTF.

V gene TRBV6-5 combines with J gene TRBJ2-1; 8 bases match TRBD1. Germline V gives CDR1 MNHEY, CDR2 SVGAGI. This CDR3 is built from 14 residues. V lost 7 bases to trimming and J lost 1 base; unmatched junction nucleotides: 3. CDR3 bases: TGTGCCAGCACCGACAGGGGATCCTACAATGAGCAGTTCTTC. Residues: CASTDRGSYNEQFF.

This chain uses TRBV11-2 with TRBJ1-2; maybe TRBD1 (5 bases). The CDR3 has 13 residues. The V and J ends lost 6 bases and 3 bases respectively, with 11 bases between them. Looked up from germline, CDR1 is SGHAT and CDR2 is FQNNGV. CDR3 in amino acids: CASSPQQDYGYTF. The CDR3, as DNA: TGTGCCAGCAGTCCTCAACAGGACTATGGCTACACCTTC.

The gene calls are TRBV21-1 and TRBJ1-5; TRBD1, the table's D call, was not compared with the DNA. TRBV21-1 is given as a pseudogene. The CDR3 loop spans 18 amino acids. The CDR3 sequence is CASSGQVKSIYSNQPQHF. The CDR3 region has the DNA TGTGCCAGCAGCGGACAGGTAAAATCAATATATAGCAATCAGCCCCAGCATTTT.

V gene TRBV7-2 combines with J gene TRBJ2-7, with a possible D match to TRBD1 (6 bases). The germline V and J ends were trimmed by 5 bases and 2 bases, with 16 bases remaining between them. CDR3 size: 15 residues. Germline CDR1 SGHTA, CDR2 FQGNSA. CDR3 sequence (DNA): TGTGCCAGCAGCCCCAGGGCAGGGGCCACCTACGAGCAGTACTTC. This translates into CASSPRAGATYEQYF.

This CDR3 is CASSLFGGPFRSGELFF. The CDR3, as DNA: TGTGCCAGCAGTTTATTCGGGGGGCCGTTTAGATCCGGGGAGCTGTTTTTT. The V gene is TRBV27, the J gene TRBJ2-2; D is perhaps TRBD2 (7 bases). Trimming pared 1 base from V and 6 bases from J, leaving 18 bases between. Germline loops: CDR1 MNHEY, CDR2 SMNVEV (reference sequence). The CDR3 runs to 17 residues.

This chain uses TRBV2 with TRBJ2-7; tentatively, D is TRBD1 (5 bases). The CDR3 consists of 12 residues. V lost 4 bases and J 6 bases, leaving 10 bases between the germline ends. Germline loops: CDR1 SNHLY, CDR2 FYNNEI. This CDR3 reads CASSALGVEQYF. The CDR3 DNA is TGTGCCAGCAGTGCTCTAGGGGTCGAGCAGTACTTC.

The chain uses TRBV4-1 and TRBJ2-7; tentative D call: TRBD2 (5 bases). Between the trimmed V and J ends, which lost 0 bases and 7 bases, there was a span of 13 bases. The CDR3 length is 14 residues. Per germline, CDR1 MGHRA and CDR2 YSYEKL. CDR3 coding DNA: TGCGCCAGCAGCCAAGAAACGAGGGCAAGGGAGCAGTACTTC. This sequence encodes CASSQETRAREQYF.

The gene calls are TRBV6-5 and TRBJ1-1; D gene unclear. CDR1 is MNHEY, CDR2 SVGAGI, per germline. The CDR3 has 11 amino acids. Trimming took 9 bases from V and 8 from J, leaving 13 bases between them. DNA for the CDR3: TGTGCCAGTCTTTCTGGAGTGGAAGCTTTCTTT. Translating it yields CASLSGVEAFF.

This clone has just a few counts. The gene calls are TRBV27 and TRBJ2-7; D is unresolved. Trimming removed 3 bases from V and 3 bases from J, with 6 bases in between. This CDR3 is 12 amino acids long. Germline lookup yields CDR1 MNHEY and CDR2 SMNVEV (reference sequence). CDR3 amino acids: CASSFNSYEQYF. CDR3 sequence (DNA): TGTGCCAGCAGTTTTAACAGCTACGAGCAGTACTTC.

CDR3 residues: CASSLNSGRENEQFF. DNA for the CDR3: TGTGCCAGCAGCTTGAACAGCGGGAGAGAGAATGAGCAGTTCTTC. The chain is built from TRBV5-4 and TRBJ2-1, with 8 positions matching TRBD2. The CDR3 covers 15 residues. V dropped 1 base and J dropped 7; count of bases not matched to a gene: 7. The germline gives CDR1 SGHNT, CDR2 YYREEE (reference sequence). The variable domain in full, with the rest retrieved from reference TRBV5-4 and TRBJ2-1, is ETGVTQSPTHLIKTRGQQVTLRCSSQSGHNTVSWYQQALGQGPQFIFQYYREEENGRGNFPPRFSGLQFPNYSSELNVNALELDDSALYLCASSLNSGRENEQFFGPGTRLTVL.

The chain carries TRBV28 and TRBJ2-2; D is possibly TRBD1 (8 bases). The CDR3 consists of 16 residues. V dropped 6 bases and J dropped 6 bases, with 20 bases sitting between them. Germline lookup yields CDR1 MDHEN and CDR2 SYDVKM. The CDR3 is CASSLPLQGGPGELFF. The CDR3 nucleotides read TGTGCCAGCAGCCTTCCCCTACAGGGGGGGCCCGGGGAGCTGTTTTTT.

The J gene is TRBJ2-6, the V gene TRBV4-3, with a weak D call TRBD2 (5 bases). This CDR3 has 19 amino acids. Germline V gene lookup returns CDR1 LGHNA and CDR2 YSLEER. The V and J ends lost 1 base and 0 bases respectively, with 16 bases between them. The CDR3 DNA is TGCGCCAGCAGCCAAGCTCGGGTGAGGGTGGACTCTGGGGCCAACGTCCTGACTTTC. It codes for CASSQARVRVDSGANVLTF.